Each of the 21 T cell receptor beta chains below was sequenced from the same sample in a study of response to subunit inactivated influenza vaccine. TCRdb re-called the RT-PCR reads through MiXCR, storing one row per CDR3 protein. The sample has 500,000 to 600,000 distinct CDR3 sequences; 10% to 15% are singletons. The sequencing here drew on PBMCs from blood, taken more than 35 days after vaccination. The source is a man aged 50 or older who received an inactivated influenza vaccine.

The chain uses TRBV5-1 and TRBJ2-1, with D possibly matching TRBD2 (5 bases). With 1 base removed from V and 9 bases from J, the gap between germline ends came to 11 bases. In germline, CDR1 is SGHRS, CDR2 YFSETQ. The CDR3 extends over 13 amino acids. The CDR3 is CASSLRPSLEQFF. CDR3 DNA sequence: TGCGCCAGCAGCTTGAGACCTAGCCTTGAGCAGTTCTTC.

The chain recombines TRBV9 with TRBJ1-2; 12 bases are a match to TRBD1. This CDR3 has 14 amino acids. Trimming cost V 4 bases and J 9 bases; bases outside gene matches: 7. Germline loops: CDR1 SGDLS, CDR2 YYNGEE. DNA for the CDR3: TGTGCCAGCAGCTCAACCGGGACAGGGGGCCGCTACACCTTC. Encoded protein: CASSSTGTGGRYTF.

This clonotype showed up many times. The V and J genes are TRBV5-7 and TRBJ2-7, with D maybe TRBD1 (5 bases). TRBV5-7 is placed among ORFs of uncertain function. Trimming stripped 0 bases from V and 2 bases from J, with 9 bases between. The CDR3 contains 14 residues. CDR3 nucleotides: TGTGCCAGCAGCTTGGACAGGTTTACCTACGAGCAGTACTTC. Translated, it gives CASSLDRFTYEQYF.

This clonotype showed up just a few times. J is TRBJ2-3 and V is TRBV9; TRBD2 is a possible D gene (6 bases). Germline V gene lookup returns CDR1 SGDLS and CDR2 YYNGEE. Trimming cost V 0 bases and J 0 bases, with 11 bases left between them. The CDR3 runs to 16 residues. The CDR3 coding sequence is TGTGCCAGCAGCGTAGATCTTAGCGGAAGCACAGATACGCAGTATTTT. Its protein product is CASSVDLSGSTDTQYF.

This chain joins TRBV5-6 and TRBJ2-5, with 11 bases identical to TRBD2. In germline, CDR1 is SGHDT, CDR2 YYEEEE. The CDR3 loop spans 14 amino acids. With 5 bases clipped from V and 7 bases from J, the junction kept 7 bases outside the gene matches. The CDR3 region is CASRPLAGEGTQYF. CDR3 nucleotides: TGTGCCAGCAGGCCACTAGCGGGGGAGGGGACCCAGTACTTC.

In its sample, this clonotype was seen a few times. The V call is TRBV10-3, the J call TRBJ2-5, with 12 bases aligning to TRBD2. The CDR3 consists of 13 residues. V was clipped by 10 bases and J by 5 bases; unmatched bases: 5. Germline-derived CDR1 and CDR2 are ENHRY and SYGVKD. This CDR3 reads CATSGRAEETQYF. The DNA for the CDR3 is TGTGCCACTAGCGGGAGGGCCGAGGAGACCCAGTACTTC.

The chain has TRBV20-1 and TRBJ2-3; maybe TRBD2 (5 bases). Per the germline V gene, CDR1 is DFQATT and CDR2 is SNEGSKA (reference sequence). Trimming left V 0 bases short and J 2 bases short, with 12 bases between. This CDR3 has 15 residues. The chain's CDR3 is CSAREKLGNTDTQYF. The CDR3 nucleotides are TGCAGTGCTAGAGAGAAACTAGGTAACACAGATACGCAGTATTTT.

In its sample, this clonotype was seen a few times. The chain is built from TRBV5-1 and TRBJ2-1, with 7 bases aligning to TRBD2. The CDR3 has 16 residues. The trim removed 0 bases at V and 7 bases at J, leaving 10 bases unmatched. Germline V CDR1 and CDR2: SGHRS, YFSETQ. CDR3 protein: CASSLGFMGGRNEQFF. CDR3 DNA sequence: TGCGCCAGCAGCTTGGGGTTTATGGGGGGGAGGAATGAGCAGTTCTTC.

This clonotype was seen a few times. The genes are TRBV12-3 or TRBV12-4 and TRBJ1-6; D might be TRBD1 (5 bases). The CDR3 runs 14 residues. The V end lost 6 bases, the J end lost 6 bases, and 12 bases lay between the germline ends. Written as DNA, the CDR3 is TGTGCCAGCAGGTTTGGGACCGTTAATTCACCCCTCCACTTT. Translated: CASRFGTVNSPLHF.

The rearrangement joins TRBV20-1 to TRBJ1-6, with D perhaps matching TRBD1 (6 bases). Germline V gene sequence: CDR1 DFQATT, CDR2 SNEGSKA (reference sequence). CDR3 length: 15 amino acids. With 3 bases removed from V and 5 bases from J, the gap between germline ends came to 14 bases. The CDR3 nucleotides are TGCAGTGCTAGGGCGAGGGACACGCATAATTCACCCCTCCACTTT. Translation: CSARARDTHNSPLHF.

This clonotype turned up a few times. One end of the junction fails to match germline, which may point to a read error. J is TRBJ1-1 and V is TRBV9, with 8 bases aligning to TRBD1. The CDR3 length is 13 residues. CDR1 SGDLS and CDR2 YYNGEE come from the germline V gene. The CDR3 nucleotides are TGTGTCAGCAGCGTATTTGGACAGGGAGAAGCTTTCTTT. This codes for CVSSVFGQGEAFF.

The V gene is TRBV5-1, the J gene TRBJ1-2, with D perhaps matching TRBD1 (6 bases). Germline-derived CDR1 and CDR2 are SGHRS and YFSETQ. V lost 0 bases, J lost 7 bases, and 10 bases lay in between. The length of the CDR3 is 13 residues. The CDR3 is CASSLDLGAGYTF. In nucleotides, the CDR3 is TGCGCCAGCAGCTTGGATCTGGGGGCTGGCTACACCTTC.

In DNA form, the CDR3 reads TGTGCCAGCAGTCGGACTAGCGCAGATACGCAGTATTTT. It yields the protein CASSRTSADTQYF. The V call is TRBV5-6, the J call TRBJ2-3, with 9 bases lining up with TRBD2. V lost 5 bases and J lost 4; bases outside the gene matches: 2. The CDR3 length is 13 residues. CDR1 is SGHDT and CDR2 is YYEEEE in the germline V gene.

This chain uses TRBV27 with TRBJ2-1, with 11 bases that match TRBD2. The germline V gene encodes CDR1 MNHEY and CDR2 SMNVEV (reference sequence). This CDR3 spans 15 amino acids. Losses at the gene ends were 7 bases for V and 5 bases for J; bases not matched to a gene: 7. This CDR3 reads CASKDSGGANNEQFF. DNA of the CDR3: TGTGCCAGCAAAGATAGCGGGGGGGCCAACAATGAGCAGTTCTTC.

The chain joins TRBV7-9 to TRBJ2-7; maybe TRBD2 (5 bases). V lost 3 bases to trimming and J lost 0 bases, with 15 bases between them. The germline gives CDR1 SEHNR, CDR2 FQNEAQ (reference sequence). The CDR3 spans 16 residues. The CDR3 DNA sequence: TGTGCCAGCAGCTTCGACTGGGGAGAAAGCTCCTACGAGCAGTACTTC. This encodes CASSFDWGESSYEQYF.

This rearrangement joins TRBV29-1 to TRBJ2-1; no clear D. The germline CDR1 and CDR2 sequences are SQVTM and ANQGSEA. The CDR3 runs to 12 residues. V lost 2 bases, J lost 7 bases, and 9 bases lay in between. DNA of the CDR3: TGCAGCGTTGAACTAGGGTATAATGAGCAGTTCTTC. Translating gives CSVELGYNEQFF.

Only a few counts were recorded for this clonotype. The chain is built from TRBV6-5 and TRBJ2-7; D remains ambiguous. V lost 0 bases to trimming and J lost 2 bases, with 8 bases between them. Germline CDR1 is MNHEY and CDR2 is SVGAGI. The CDR3 totals 14 residues. Written as DNA, the CDR3 is TGTGCCAGCAGTTACTCCCGGAGCGCCTACGAGCAGTACTTC. Translation gives CASSYSRSAYEQYF.

The CDR3 DNA reads as TGCGCCAGCAGCTATTCGACAGGGGCGCGTACTGAAGCTTTCTTT. It yields the protein CASSYSTGARTEAFF. The chain employs TRBV5-1 and TRBJ1-1; 8 nucleotides align to TRBD1. After removal of 3 bases from V and 5 bases from J, the junction contained 9 bases not matched to a gene. Germline values: CDR1 SGHRS, CDR2 YFSETQ. The CDR3 sequence is 15 residues long.

This clonotype was seen more than once but under ten times. V usage is TRBV6-5 and J usage is TRBJ2-3; possible D gene TRBD1, 5 bases. This CDR3 has 14 amino acids. Germline V gene data show CDR1 as MNHEY and CDR2 as SVGAGI. The ends were cut back, 2 bases at V and 1 base at J, with 7 bases in the middle. The CDR3 sequence: CASSYAGRTDTQYF. The CDR3 DNA is TGTGCCAGCAGTTACGCAGGGCGCACAGATACGCAGTATTTT.

The chain joins TRBV7-2 to TRBJ2-1; D not resolved. The germline CDR1 and CDR2 sequences are SGHTA and FQGNSA. The CDR3 consists of 14 residues. V lost 1 base and J lost 6, with 10 bases in between. CDR3 DNA sequence: TGTGCCAGCAGCTTAGTTAAGGCCCCCAATGAGCAGTTCTTC. Translation: CASSLVKAPNEQFF.

This chain links TRBV7-9 with TRBJ1-5; D is ambiguous. CDR1 SEHNR and CDR2 FQNEAQ come from the germline V gene (reference sequence). Trimming took 5 bases from V and 2 from J, leaving 13 bases between them. The length of the CDR3 is 15 residues. The CDR3 DNA reads TGTGCCAGCAGCCATGAGGGTTCGGGCAATCAGCCCCAGCATTTT. Translation gives CASSHEGSGNQPQHF.